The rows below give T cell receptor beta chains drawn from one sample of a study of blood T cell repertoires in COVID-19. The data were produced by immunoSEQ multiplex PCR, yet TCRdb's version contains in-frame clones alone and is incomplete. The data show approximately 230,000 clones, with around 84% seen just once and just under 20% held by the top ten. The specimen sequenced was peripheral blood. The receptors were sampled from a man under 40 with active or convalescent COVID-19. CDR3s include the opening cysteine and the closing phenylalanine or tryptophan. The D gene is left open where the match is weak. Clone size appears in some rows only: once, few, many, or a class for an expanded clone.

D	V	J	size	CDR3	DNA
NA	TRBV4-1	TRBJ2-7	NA	CASSQGGEIEQYF	TGCGCCAGCAGCCAAGGGGGCGAGATCGAGCAGTACTTC
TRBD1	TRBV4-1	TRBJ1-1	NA	CASSQDGSRGRGTEAFF	TGCGCCAGCAGCCAAGATGGGTCGAGGGGGCGAGGCACTGAAGCTTTCTTT
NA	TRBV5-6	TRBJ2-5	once	CASSLPLGRGRETQYF	TGTGCCAGCAGCTTGCCCCTCGGTCGAGGAAGAGAGACCCAGTACTTC
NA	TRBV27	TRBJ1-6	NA	CASSHYNSPLHF	TGTGCCAGCAGCCACTATAATTCACCCCTCCACTTT
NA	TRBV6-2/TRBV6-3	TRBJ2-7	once	CASSFRQYEQYF	TGTGCCAGCAGTTTTCGACAGTACGAGCAGTACTTC
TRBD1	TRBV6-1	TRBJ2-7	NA	CASSESGQGTYEQYF	TGTGCCAGCAGTGAATCGGGACAGGGGACCTACGAGCAGTACTTC
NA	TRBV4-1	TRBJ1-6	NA	CASSQDVSRVNSPLHF	TGCGCCAGCAGCCAAGATGTTTCCCGTGTAAATTCACCCCTCCACTTT
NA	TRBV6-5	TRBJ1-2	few	CASTLGAQASYGYTF	TGTGCCAGCACCCTAGGCGCACAGGCCTCCTATGGCTACACCTTC
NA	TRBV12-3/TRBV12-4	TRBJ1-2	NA	CASSLAGAGGYTF	TGTGCCAGCAGTTTGGCAGGGGCCGGGGGCTACACCTTC
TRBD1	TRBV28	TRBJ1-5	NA	CASRPSSGTGTTPQHF	TGTGCCAGCAGACCATCCTCCGGGACAGGGACTACGCCCCAGCATTTT
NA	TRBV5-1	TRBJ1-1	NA	CASSFGNTEAFF	TGCGCCAGCAGCTTCGGGAACACTGAAGCTTTCTTT
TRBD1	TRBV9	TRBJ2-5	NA	CASSVGWGQGAGETQYF	TGTGCCAGCAGCGTAGGATGGGGACAGGGGGCTGGAGAGACCCAGTACTTC
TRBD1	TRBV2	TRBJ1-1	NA	CASRTGTGMPNTEAFF	TGTGCCAGCAGGACCGGGACAGGTATGCCGAACACTGAAGCTTTCTTT
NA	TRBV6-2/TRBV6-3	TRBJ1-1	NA	CASSSSRDTEAFF	TGTGCCAGCAGTTCCTCGAGGGACACTGAAGCTTTCTTT
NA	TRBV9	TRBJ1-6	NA	CASSVGMGEGNSPLHF	TGTGCCAGCAGCGTAGGTATGGGGGAGGGAAATTCACCCCTCCACTTT
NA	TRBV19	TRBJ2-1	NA	CASSQQGNRLNEQFF	TGTGCCAGTAGTCAACAGGGTAATCGGTTGAATGAGCAGTTCTTC
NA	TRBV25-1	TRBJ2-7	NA	CASSGPLYEQYF	TGTGCCAGCAGTGGTCCCCTCTACGAGCAGTACTTC
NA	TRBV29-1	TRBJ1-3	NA	CSAAGQGNTIYF	TGCAGCGCCGCAGGACAGGGAAACACCATATATTTT
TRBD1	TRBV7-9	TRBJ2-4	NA	CASTLDRIGGIQYF	TGTGCCAGCACCTTGGACAGGATTGGCGGCATTCAGTACTTC
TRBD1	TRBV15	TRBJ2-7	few	CATSRGGRQGSYEQYF	TGTGCCACCAGCAGAGGAGGGAGACAGGGTTCCTACGAGCAGTACTTC
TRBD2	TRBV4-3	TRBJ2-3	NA	CASSLTSGGYTDTQYF	TGCGCCAGCAGCCTCACTAGCGGGGGATACACAGATACGCAGTATTTT
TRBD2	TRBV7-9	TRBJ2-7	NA	CASSNSSGESSYEQYF	TGTGCCAGCAGCAATAGTAGCGGGGAAAGCTCCTACGAGCAGTACTTC
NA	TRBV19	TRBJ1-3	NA	CATVRTPADTIYF	TGTGCCACCGTCCGGACTCCGGCGGACACCATATATTTT
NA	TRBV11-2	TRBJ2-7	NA	CASTSGAGLSSYEQYF	TGTGCCAGCACCTCCGGGGCAGGACTAAGCTCCTACGAGCAGTACTTC
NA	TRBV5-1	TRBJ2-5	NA	CASSLYGGVGETQYF	TGCGCCAGCAGCTTGTACGGGGGAGTCGGAGAGACCCAGTACTTC
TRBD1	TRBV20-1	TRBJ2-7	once	CSVDRDYEQYF	TGCAGTGTGGACAGGGACTACGAGCAGTACTTC
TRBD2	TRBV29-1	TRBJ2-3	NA	CSVEKWSYREGPTDTQYF	TGCAGCGTTGAAAAATGGAGTTACCGGGAGGGCCCAACAGATACGCAGTATTTT
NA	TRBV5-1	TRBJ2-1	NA	CASGAGSTKAYNEQFF	TGCGCCAGCGGAGCCGGGAGCACAAAGGCCTACAATGAGCAGTTCTTC
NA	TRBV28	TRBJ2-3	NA	CASSLSSGSTDTQYF	TGTGCCAGCAGTTTGTCAAGCGGTAGCACAGATACGCAGTATTTT
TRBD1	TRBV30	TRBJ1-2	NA	CASTGQLNYGYTF	TGTGCCTCGACGGGACAGCTTAACTATGGCTACACCTTC
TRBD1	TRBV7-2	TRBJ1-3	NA	CASSFGTVGNTIYF	TGTGCCAGCAGCTTCGGGACAGTTGGAAACACCATATATTTT
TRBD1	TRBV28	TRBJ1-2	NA	CASSFPTDRGYGYTF	TGTGCCAGCAGTTTCCCAACGGACAGGGGCTATGGCTACACCTTC
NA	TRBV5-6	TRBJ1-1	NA	CASSFGGMNTEAFF	TGTGCCAGCAGCTTCGGGGGGATGAACACTGAAGCTTTCTTT
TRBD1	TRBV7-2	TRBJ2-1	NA	CASSPTTGSSYNEQFF	TGTGCCAGCAGCCCGACGACAGGGTCCTCCTACAATGAGCAGTTCTTC
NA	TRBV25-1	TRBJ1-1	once	CASTPGQGAGGGNTEAFF	TGTGCCAGCACCCCCGGCCAGGGCGCGGGGGGTGGGAACACTGAAGCTTTCTTT
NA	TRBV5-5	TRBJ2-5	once	CASSLARQETQYF	TGTGCCAGCAGCTTGGCCAGACAAGAGACCCAGTACTTC
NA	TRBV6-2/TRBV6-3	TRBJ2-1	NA	CASSATGPYNEQFF	TGTGCCAGCAGTGCCACCGGTCCCTACAATGAGCAGTTCTTC
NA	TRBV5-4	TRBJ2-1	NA	CASSLLHSYEQFF	TGTGCCAGCAGCTTGCTACACAGCTATGAGCAGTTCTTC
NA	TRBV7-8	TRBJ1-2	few	CASSGGPKGGASDYGYTF	TGTGCCAGCAGCGGAGGCCCCAAGGGCGGGGCCAGTGACTATGGCTACACCTTC
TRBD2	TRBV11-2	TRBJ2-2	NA	CASSLDWGVAGAYTGELFF	TGTGCCAGCAGCTTAGATTGGGGAGTAGCGGGGGCCTACACCGGGGAGCTGTTTTTT
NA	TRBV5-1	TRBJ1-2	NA	CASSPNLGYGYTF	TGCGCCAGCAGCCCCAATCTCGGCTATGGCTACACCTTC
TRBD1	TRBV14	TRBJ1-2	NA	CASSPSGTGHYGYTF	TGTGCCAGCAGCCCAAGCGGGACAGGGCACTATGGCTACACCTTC
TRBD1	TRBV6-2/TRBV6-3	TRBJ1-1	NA	CASSYSGTGGNTEAFF	TGTGCCAGCAGTTACTCAGGGACAGGGGGTAACACTGAAGCTTTCTTT
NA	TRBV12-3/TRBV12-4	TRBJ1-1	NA	CASSLDRETEAFF	TGTGCCAGCAGTTTAGACAGGGAGACTGAAGCTTTCTTT
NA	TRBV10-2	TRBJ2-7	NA	CASSEAGNPYEQYF	TGCGCCAGCAGTGAGGCAGGGAACCCCTACGAGCAGTACTTC
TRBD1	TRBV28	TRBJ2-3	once	CASSRWTGVTDTQYF	TGTGCCAGCAGCCGATGGACAGGGGTGACAGATACGCAGTATTTT
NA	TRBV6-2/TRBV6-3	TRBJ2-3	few	CASSYGLSTDTQYF	TGTGCCAGCAGTTACGGACTTAGCACAGATACGCAGTATTTT
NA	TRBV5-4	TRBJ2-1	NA	CASSSPVRGYNEQFF	TGTGCCAGCAGCTCCCCTGTCCGGGGTTACAATGAGCAGTTCTTC
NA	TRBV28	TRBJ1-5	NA	CASSLRYSNQPQHF	TGTGCCAGCAGTTTGCGGTACAGCAATCAGCCCCAGCATTTT
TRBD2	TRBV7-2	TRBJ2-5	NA	CASSLAGVGETQYF	TGTGCCAGCAGCCTAGCGGGAGTGGGAGAGACCCAGTACTTC
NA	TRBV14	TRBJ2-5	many	CASSPKRWRIQETQYF	TGTGCCAGCAGCCCCAAACGGTGGCGGATACAAGAGACCCAGTACTTC
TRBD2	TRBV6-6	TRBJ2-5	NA	CASSDPVAGGLETQYF	TGTGCCAGCAGCGATCCTGTAGCGGGAGGCCTAGAGACCCAGTACTTC
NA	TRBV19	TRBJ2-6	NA	CASRRQSWGANVLTF	TGTGCCAGTAGGAGACAGTCCTGGGGGGCCAACGTCCTGACTTTC
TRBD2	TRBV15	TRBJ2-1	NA	CATSLSGLANNEQFF	TGTGCCACCAGCCTATCGGGACTAGCGAACAATGAGCAGTTCTTC